This T cell receptor beta chain derives from a study of OX40 agonist ivuxolimab in advanced cancers. Study-level background: Enrolled patients in dose escalation had cancers that were hepatocellular carcinoma, melanoma, renal cell or head and neck cancer. Three patients, one with hepatocellular carcinoma and two with cutaneous melanoma, responded partially.

TCRdb keeps only in-frame clones here, not all; method: immunoSEQ multiplex PCR. The sample consists of 55,000 to 70,000 clones, roughly 80% of them appearing once. Only a few counts were recorded for this clone. V dropped 1 base and J dropped 11; count of bases not matched to a gene: 6. The CDR3 is 13 residues long. Germline lookup yields CDR1 MGHRA and CDR2 YSYEKL. The chain uses TRBV4-1 and TRBJ2-7; 9 nucleotides align to TRBD1. The sequence came from an adult with an advanced solid tumor such as melanoma, head and neck, liver or kidney cancer. Sequencing was performed on CD4+ or CD8+ T cells sorted from blood, taken in a trial of the OX40 agonist ivuxolimab. DNA for the CDR3: TGCGCCAGCAGCCAAGCTGTAGGACAGGGGAAGTACTTC. This sequence encodes CASSQAVGQGKYF.